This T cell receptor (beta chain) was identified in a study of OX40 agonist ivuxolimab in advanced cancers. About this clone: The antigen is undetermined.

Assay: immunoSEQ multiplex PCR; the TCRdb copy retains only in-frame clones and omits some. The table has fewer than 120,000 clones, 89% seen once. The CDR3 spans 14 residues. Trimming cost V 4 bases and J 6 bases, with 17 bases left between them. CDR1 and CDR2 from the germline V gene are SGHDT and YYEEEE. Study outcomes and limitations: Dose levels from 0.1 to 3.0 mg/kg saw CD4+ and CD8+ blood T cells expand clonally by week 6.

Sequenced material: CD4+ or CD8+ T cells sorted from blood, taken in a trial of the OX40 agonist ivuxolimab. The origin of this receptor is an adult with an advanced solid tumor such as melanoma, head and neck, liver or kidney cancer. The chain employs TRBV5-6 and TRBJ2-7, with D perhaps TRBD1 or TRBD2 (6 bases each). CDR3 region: CASSEGGRLGEQYF. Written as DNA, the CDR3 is TGTGCCAGCAGCGAGGGGGGCAGGTTGGGCGAGCAGTACTTC. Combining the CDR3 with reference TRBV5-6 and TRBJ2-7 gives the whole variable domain DAGVTQSPTHLIKTRGQQVTLRCSPKSGHDTVSWYQQALGQGPQFIFQYYEEEERQRGNFPDRFSGHQFPNYSSELNVNALLLGDSALYLCASSEGGRLGEQYFGPGTRLTVT.